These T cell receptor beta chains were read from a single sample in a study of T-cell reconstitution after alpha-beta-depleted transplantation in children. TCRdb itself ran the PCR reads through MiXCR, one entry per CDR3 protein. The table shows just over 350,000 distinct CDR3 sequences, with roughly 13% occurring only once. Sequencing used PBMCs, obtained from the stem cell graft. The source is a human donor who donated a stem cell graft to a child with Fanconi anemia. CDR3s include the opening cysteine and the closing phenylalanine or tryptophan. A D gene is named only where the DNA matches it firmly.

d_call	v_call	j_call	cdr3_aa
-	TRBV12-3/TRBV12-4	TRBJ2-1	CASSLISGEQFF
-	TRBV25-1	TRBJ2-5	CASSGGLSGPQGTQYF
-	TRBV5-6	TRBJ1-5	CASSLGGGGSNQPQHF
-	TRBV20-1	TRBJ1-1	CSARQDPNTEAFF
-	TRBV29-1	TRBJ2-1	CSVAPEGLDNEQFF
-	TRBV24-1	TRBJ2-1	CATSDYKDNEQFF
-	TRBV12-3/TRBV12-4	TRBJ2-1	CASSLHDNEQFF
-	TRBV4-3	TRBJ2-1	CASSSVGTFEGNEQFF
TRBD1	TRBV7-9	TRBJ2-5	CASSRLRTGTEETQYF
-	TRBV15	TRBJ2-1	CATSREKQPYNEQFF
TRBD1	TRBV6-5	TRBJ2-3	CATYRGRDTQYF
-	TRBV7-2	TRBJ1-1	CASSRLGGTEAFF
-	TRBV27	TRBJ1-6	CASSLSEAYNSPLHF
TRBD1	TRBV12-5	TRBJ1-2	CASGTGGRGYTF
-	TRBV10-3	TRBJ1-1	CAIGQGMNTEAFF
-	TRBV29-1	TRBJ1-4	CSVPLGRTNEKLFF
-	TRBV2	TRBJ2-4	CASTDRNIQYF
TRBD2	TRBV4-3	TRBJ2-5	CASSQGPGLAGSATQYF
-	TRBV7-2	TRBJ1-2	CASSLGHQGTYGYTF
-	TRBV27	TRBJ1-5	CASSSGAGRNQPQHF
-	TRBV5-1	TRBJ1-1	CASSLTGFGTEAFF
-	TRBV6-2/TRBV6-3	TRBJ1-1	CASSHWQGEAFF
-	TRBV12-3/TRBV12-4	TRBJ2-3	CASRLHHGGTQYF
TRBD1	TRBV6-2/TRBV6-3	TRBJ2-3	CASILLPGQRDTQYF
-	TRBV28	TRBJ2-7	CASTMEDEQYF
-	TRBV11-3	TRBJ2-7	CASSLGGQIYEQYF
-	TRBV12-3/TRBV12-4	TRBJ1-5	CASSYIQGNQPQHF